This passage covers 8 T cell receptor beta chains from one sample sequenced in a study of blood T cell repertoires in COVID-19. Assay: immunoSEQ multiplex PCR; the TCRdb copy retains only in-frame clones and omits some. The sample carries 150,000 to 200,000 clones, around 84% recorded once. Sample: peripheral blood. Source of these receptors: a woman aged 80 or older with acute or convalescent COVID-19.

The CDR3 reads CASSLPLYLTGELFF. The CDR3 DNA reads TGTGCCAGCAGTTTACCCCTATACTTAACCGGGGAGCTGTTTTTT. This chain connects TRBV27 to TRBJ2-2; D not certain. The CDR3 covers 15 residues. V gave up 2 bases and J gave up 5 bases, with 12 bases separating them. Per the germline V gene, CDR1 is MNHEY and CDR2 is SMNVEV (reference sequence).

This clone was picked up one time. The chain combines TRBV7-2 with TRBJ1-1; TRBD1 matches at 7 bases. The length of the CDR3 is 15 residues. The V and J ends lost 3 bases and 4 bases, in that order; junction bases with no gene match: 8. The germline CDR1 and CDR2 sequences are SGHTA and FQGNSA. CDR3 in DNA: TGTGCCAGCAGCTTCAATAACAGGGGAATCACTGAAGCTTTCTTT. It codes for CASSFNNRGITEAFF.

The rearrangement joins TRBV3-1 (or the pseudogene TRBV3-2) to TRBJ2-2; 10 nucleotides align to TRBD2. Germline lookup yields CDR1 LGHDT and CDR2 YNNKEL (reference sequence). This CDR3 comprises 17 residues. V lost 4 bases to trimming and J lost 1 base; unmatched junction nucleotides: 6. This chain's CDR3 is CASSLLTSGMNTGELFF. The CDR3 DNA reads TGTGCCAGCAGCCTCCTTACTAGCGGGATGAACACCGGGGAGCTGTTTTTT.

This clone was seen a few times. CDR3 region: CASSLSQLTGRRTNEKLFF. The CDR3 coding sequence is TGTGCCAGCAGCTTATCCCAATTAACAGGGCGGAGAACTAATGAAAAACTGTTTTTT. The chain couples TRBV7-9 to TRBJ1-4, with D tentatively TRBD1 (6 bases). CDR1 SEHNR and CDR2 FQNEAQ come from the germline V gene (reference sequence). The CDR3 covers 19 residues. Trimming cost V 2 bases and J 1 base, with 20 bases left between them. Filled out from reference TRBV7-9 and TRBJ1-4, the complete variable domain reads DTGVSQNPRHKITKRGQNVTFRCDPISEHNRLYWYRQTLGQGPEFLTYFQNEAQLEKSRLLSDRFSAERPKGSFSTLEIQRTEQGDSAMYLCASSLSQLTGRRTNEKLFFGSGTQLSVL.

The chain combines TRBV28 with TRBJ1-5; unclear D gene. Germline V gene data show CDR1 as MDHEN and CDR2 as SYDVKM. Trimming stripped 5 bases from V and 1 base from J, with 12 bases between. The CDR3 has 15 residues. The DNA for the CDR3 is TGTGCCAGCAGTCCGGGAGACGTGAGCAATCAGCCCCAGCATTTT. Its translation is CASSPGDVSNQPQHF. Full variable domain (outside the CDR3, taken from reference TRBV28 and TRBJ1-5): DVKVTQSSRYLVKRTGEKVFLECVQDMDHENMFWYRQDPGLGLRLIYFSYDVKMKEKGDIPEGYSVSREKKERFSLILESASTNQTSMYLCASSPGDVSNQPQHFGDGTRLSIL.

The chain recombines TRBV6-5 with TRBJ2-7; a weak D match, TRBD2 (7 bases). The V gene's germline CDR1 is MNHEY and CDR2 SVGAGI. Trimming stripped 7 bases from V and 8 bases from J, with 21 bases between. The CDR3 sequence is 14 residues long. CDR3 residues: CASKGQRDPLQQYF. The CDR3 nucleotides read TGTGCCAGCAAAGGACAGCGGGACCCCCTCCAGCAGTACTTC.

This rearrangement joins TRBV7-3 to TRBJ2-7; 7 bases map to TRBD1. The CDR3 spans 14 residues. The germline V gene encodes CDR1 SGHTA and CDR2 FQGTGA. V lost 6 bases to trimming and J lost 0 bases; unmatched junction nucleotides: 5. The CDR3 sequence: CASSVDRSSYEQYF. CDR3 nucleotides: TGTGCCAGCAGTGTGGACAGGAGCTCCTACGAGCAGTACTTC.

The gene calls are TRBV2 and TRBJ1-2; the D gene is possibly TRBD1 (5 bases). Trimming stripped 8 bases from V and 6 bases from J, with 19 bases between. There are 14 residues in the CDR3. From germline, CDR1 is SNHLY and CDR2 FYNNEI. CDR3 sequence: CASLVVPGEDGYTF. The CDR3 DNA follows: TGTGCCAGCCTCGTGGTTCCGGGGGAGGATGGCTACACCTTC.